These 29 T cell receptor beta chains were sequenced from one sample in a study of T cell responses to AZD1222 COVID-19 vaccine. Clones were read by immunoSEQ multiplex PCR, and TCRdb kept only the in-frame ones, dropping some. Altogether some 150,000 clones are present, about 91% being singletons, with the ten largest covering roughly 2.1%. Sequenced material: peripheral blood, taken on day 0 of AZD1222 vaccination. Source of these receptors: an adult in good health.

The chain recombines TRBV28 with TRBJ2-7, with D possibly being TRBD1 (5 bases). The V and J ends lost 8 bases and 4 bases respectively, with 6 bases between them. Germline CDR1 and CDR2: MDHEN and SYDVKM. The CDR3 has 10 amino acids. The CDR3 loop is CASGQYEQYF. CDR3 nucleotide sequence: TGTGCCAGCGGACAATACGAGCAGTACTTC.

DNA of the CDR3: TGTGCCAGCAGCGAAGACCGATCCCCTAGCGGGAAGGGGGATACGCAGTATTTT. Amino acid sequence: CASSEDRSPSGKGDTQYF. This chain joins TRBV5-4 and TRBJ2-3; TRBD2 agrees at 9 bases. Germline V gene sequence: CDR1 SGHNT, CDR2 YYREEE (reference sequence). The junction had 18 bases not matched to a gene; V was cut back by 4 bases and J by 6 bases. The CDR3 is 18 residues long. Supplemented by reference TRBV5-4 and TRBJ2-3, the full variable domain reads ETGVTQSPTHLIKTRGQQVTLRCSSQSGHNTVSWYQQALGQGPQFIFQYYREEENGRGNFPPRFSGLQFPNYSSELNVNALELDDSALYLCASSEDRSPSGKGDTQYFGPGTRLTVL.

J is TRBJ2-3 and V is TRBV5-1, with D possibly matching TRBD1 (5 bases). The CDR3 spans 15 residues. Germline V gives CDR1 SGHRS, CDR2 YFSETQ. The V and J ends lost 0 bases and 0 bases respectively, with 8 bases between them. The CDR3 DNA follows: TGCGCCAGCAGCTTGGACGGACACAGCACAGATACGCAGTATTTT. Translated, it gives CASSLDGHSTDTQYF.

The chain links TRBV9 to TRBJ1-1; TRBD1 agrees at 7 bases. The V gene's germline CDR1 is SGDLS and CDR2 YYNGEE. This CDR3 region has 17 residues. Germline trimming cut 3 bases from V and 1 base from J; bases unmatched to any gene: 12. The CDR3: CASSARQGTPGNTEAFF. In nucleotides, the CDR3 is TGTGCCAGCAGCGCGAGACAGGGCACCCCAGGGAACACTGAAGCTTTCTTT.

The chain uses TRBV12-5 and TRBJ2-1, with 7 bases lining up with TRBD2. V lost 3 bases to trimming and J lost 6 bases; unmatched junction nucleotides: 11. Germline values: CDR1 LGHNT, CDR2 FRNRAP. The CDR3 totals 16 residues. This CDR3 reads CASGFSGTWGPNEQFF. The DNA for the CDR3 is TGTGCTAGTGGTTTCAGCGGGACGTGGGGTCCCAATGAGCAGTTCTTC.

The chain employs TRBV27 and TRBJ2-5; a weak D match, TRBD2 (6 bases). Looked up from germline, CDR1 is MNHEY and CDR2 is SMNVEV (reference sequence). Trimming stripped 4 bases from V and 7 bases from J, with 22 bases between. The CDR3 is made up of 16 amino acids. The CDR3 DNA is TGTGCCAGCAGTTCGACTAGGCCGATCCCTACAGGGACCCAGTACTTC. Its translation: CASSSTRPIPTGTQYF.

This clone was detected once. The CDR3 spells CAWTRGAGTEAFF. The DNA for the CDR3 is TGTGCCTGGACAAGGGGGGCTGGCACTGAAGCTTTCTTT. The J gene is TRBJ1-1, the V gene TRBV30; the D gene is possibly TRBD1 (6 bases). This CDR3 has 13 residues. The germline gives CDR1 GTSNPN, CDR2 SVGIG (reference sequence). V gave up 4 bases and J gave up 4 bases, with 13 bases separating them. The full variable domain, with the rest looked up from reference TRBV30 and TRBJ1-1, is SQTIHQWPATLVQPVGSPLSLECTVEGTSNPNLYWYRQAAGRGLQLLFYSVGIGQISSEVPQNLSASRPQDRQFILSSKKLLLSDSGFYLCAWTRGAGTEAFFGQGTRLTVV.

The chain uses TRBV5-4 and TRBJ1-6; D not resolved. The CDR3 loop spans 14 amino acids. Germline V gene lookup returns CDR1 SGHNT and CDR2 YYREEE (reference sequence). V was pared by 2 bases and J by 13 bases, with 16 bases between. CDR3 DNA: TGTGCCAGCAGCTTTAGACTAAACGGTAGCCCCCTCCACTTT. Encoded protein: CASSFRLNGSPLHF.

The rearrangement uses TRBV2 and TRBJ1-2; D gene ambiguous. Trimming took 1 base from V and 6 from J, leaving 12 bases between them. CDR1 is SNHLY, CDR2 FYNNEI, per germline. The CDR3 contains 14 residues. Here the CDR3 reads CASSEVSRTNGYTF. The CDR3 region has the DNA TGTGCCAGCAGTGAAGTATCCCGGACCAATGGCTACACCTTC.

The chain joins TRBV7-2 to TRBJ1-3; 8 bases align to TRBD1. The V and J ends lost 6 bases and 4 bases, in that order; junction bases with no gene match: 2. The V gene's germline CDR1 is SGHTA and CDR2 FQGNSA. The CDR3 is made up of 13 amino acids. The CDR3 protein is CASRPGGGNTIYF. As DNA, the CDR3 is TGTGCCAGCAGGCCAGGGGGCGGAAACACCATATATTTT.

Concerning this clone: Different DNA sequences within this sample yield the same CDR3. The rearrangement uses TRBV28 and TRBJ2-5; 12 bases agree with TRBD2. Trimming removed 2 bases from V and 5 bases from J; junction bases left unmatched: 3. Germline assignment: CDR1 MDHEN and CDR2 SYDVKM. The CDR3 totals 15 residues. The CDR3 DNA follows: TGTGCCAGCAGTTTACTAGCGGGAGGGCGGGAGACCCAGTACTTC. It encodes CASSLLAGGRETQYF.

J is TRBJ2-1 and V is TRBV6-5; D uncertain. Germline V lookup: CDR1 MNHEY, CDR2 SVGAGI. This CDR3 spans 13 amino acids. V lost 8 bases and J lost 1, with 9 bases in between. Written as DNA, the CDR3 is TGTGCCAGCGCAGGAAGTTCCTACAATGAGCAGTTCTTC. This translates into CASAGSSYNEQFF.

This rearrangement joins TRBV7-2 to TRBJ1-2; D not resolved. The germline V and J ends were trimmed by 1 base and 3 bases, with 9 bases remaining between them. The CDR3 loop spans 14 amino acids. Germline V gives CDR1 SGHTA, CDR2 FQGNSA. CDR3 region: CASSLGYGDYGYTF. DNA of the CDR3: TGTGCCAGCAGCTTAGGATACGGGGACTATGGCTACACCTTC. Full variable domain (missing parts from reference TRBV7-2 and TRBJ1-2): GAGVSQSPSNKVTEKGKDVELRCDPISGHTALYWYRQSLGQGLEFLIYFQGNSAPDKSGLPSDRFSAERTGGSVSTLTIQRTQQEDSAVYLCASSLGYGDYGYTFGSGTRLTVV.

The chain joins TRBV5-6 to TRBJ1-2; 7 bases are shared with TRBD1. V shed 0 bases and J 7 bases; nucleotides not matched to a gene: 6. This CDR3 has 14 residues. Looked up from germline, CDR1 is SGHDT and CDR2 is YYEEEE. The CDR3, as DNA: TGTGCCAGCAGCTTGGGGGTGAAGGGGGCTGGCTACACCTTC. As protein: CASSLGVKGAGYTF.

This chain joins TRBV18 and TRBJ2-2, with no clear D. Germline V gene data show CDR1 as KGHSH and CDR2 as LQKENI. V lost 2 bases and J lost 4, with 8 bases in between. The CDR3 spans 14 residues. Here the CDR3 DNA reads TGTGCCAGCTCACCAAGGCAGACCACCGGGGAGCTGTTTTTT. Translation gives CASSPRQTTGELFF.

Turning to this clone: Other nucleotide sequences from this sample produce the same CDR3. CDR3: CASSVGGLNTGELFF. CDR3 coding DNA: TGTGCCAGCAGCGTAGGAGGACTGAACACCGGGGAGCTGTTTTTT. The chain joins TRBV9 to TRBJ2-2; TRBD2 might be the D (5 bases). Germline CDR1 is SGDLS and CDR2 is YYNGEE. CDR3 size: 15 residues. Trimming left V 0 bases short and J 1 base short, with 7 bases between.

The CDR3 DNA reads as TGTGCCAGCAGCTTGACAGGGCACGCGAACACTGAAGCTTTCTTT. Residues: CASSLTGHANTEAFF. This chain connects TRBV7-9 to TRBJ1-1, with TRBD1 matching 7 bases. Germline values: CDR1 SEHNR, CDR2 FQNEAQ (reference sequence). J gave up 1 base and V 3 bases, and 5 bases lay outside the gene matches. CDR3 size: 15 residues.

The J gene is TRBJ1-1, the V gene TRBV11-2; possible D gene TRBD1, 5 bases. Germline V gene sequence: CDR1 SGHAT, CDR2 FQNNGV. The CDR3 contains 17 residues. V was trimmed by 2 bases and J by 2 bases, leaving 18 bases between them. The CDR3 loop is CASSLTIRVGANTEAFF. CDR3 bases: TGTGCCAGCAGCTTAACAATTCGGGTAGGGGCAAACACTGAAGCTTTCTTT.

The J gene is TRBJ1-2, the V gene TRBV28; D uncertain. The CDR3 totals 12 residues. Germline CDR1 MDHEN, CDR2 SYDVKM. V gave up 8 bases and J gave up 0 bases, with 7 bases separating them. The CDR3 reads CASEGANYGYTF. CDR3 nucleotide sequence: TGTGCCAGCGAGGGAGCTAACTATGGCTACACCTTC.

The V gene is TRBV27, the J gene TRBJ2-7; D unresolved. Germline V lookup: CDR1 MNHEY, CDR2 SMNVEV (reference sequence). The germline V and J ends were trimmed by 5 bases and 3 bases, with 11 bases remaining between them. This CDR3 has 13 amino acids. The CDR3 region has the DNA TGTGCCAGCAGTAGTACCTCCTACTACGAGCAGTACTTC. This codes for CASSSTSYYEQYF.

The rearrangement uses TRBV27 and TRBJ2-7; D unclear. With 3 bases removed from V and 1 base from J, the gap between germline ends came to 13 bases. CDR1 is MNHEY, CDR2 SMNVEV, per germline (reference sequence). The CDR3 loop spans 15 amino acids. The CDR3 here is CASSFGTLRSYEQYF. The CDR3 bases are TGTGCCAGCAGTTTCGGCACGCTACGTTCCTACGAGCAGTACTTC.

The chain carries TRBV19 and TRBJ2-3; unclear D gene. Trimming pared 6 bases from V and 0 bases from J, leaving 7 bases between. Germline lookup yields CDR1 LNHDA and CDR2 SQIVND (reference sequence). The CDR3 totals 13 residues. The DNA of the CDR3 is TGTGCCAGTAGGCGAGGCAGCACAGATACGCAGTATTTT. This encodes CASRRGSTDTQYF.

The chain carries TRBV2 and TRBJ2-7, with 8 bases lining up with TRBD2. V shed 2 bases, J shed 2 bases, and the junction held 5 bases outside the gene matches. In germline, CDR1 is SNHLY, CDR2 FYNNEI. The CDR3 extends over 15 amino acids. The CDR3 DNA follows: TGTGCCAGCAGTGAATCCCTAGCGGGCGCCTACGAGCAGTACTTC. It codes for CASSESLAGAYEQYF.

The rearrangement joins TRBV7-6 to TRBJ2-5; D remains ambiguous. The V gene's germline CDR1 is SGHVS and CDR2 FNYEAQ. V dropped 4 bases and J dropped 3 bases, with 3 bases sitting between them. The length of the CDR3 is 11 residues. The CDR3: CASSWKETQYF. The CDR3 DNA reads TGTGCCAGCAGCTGGAAAGAGACCCAGTACTTC.

The chain combines TRBV9 with TRBJ1-2; no firm D call. Deletions cut 1 base from V and 4 bases from J, with 14 bases between. The germline gives CDR1 SGDLS, CDR2 YYNGEE. The CDR3 length is 15 residues. CDR3 coding DNA: TGTGCCAGCAGCGTATGGGAGAGCGGGCTCTATGGCTACACCTTC. Translating it yields CASSVWESGLYGYTF.

The chain has TRBV12-3 or TRBV12-4 and TRBJ2-7; D ambiguous. V lost 0 bases and J lost 9, with 6 bases in between. The CDR3 spans 11 residues. DNA of the CDR3: TGTGCCAGCAGTTTAGCGAGAGTGCAGTACTTC. Amino acid sequence: CASSLARVQYF.

The chain couples TRBV5-1 to TRBJ2-3, with D unresolved. CDR3 length: 11 residues. CDR1 SGHRS and CDR2 YFSETQ come from the germline V gene. V was cut by 5 bases and J by 3 bases, with 4 bases left in between. The CDR3 nucleotides are TGCGCCAGCAGATGGACAGATACGCAGTATTTT. Translated: CASRWTDTQYF. The variable domain in full, with the rest retrieved from reference TRBV5-1 and TRBJ2-3, is KAGVTQTPRYLIKTRGQQVTLSCSPISGHRSVSWYQQTPGQGLQFLFEYFSETQRNKGNFPGRFSGRQFSNSRSEMNVSTLELGDSALYLCASRWTDTQYFGPGTRLTVL.

This chain joins TRBV7-3 and TRBJ2-7; D not resolved. The germline gives CDR1 SGHTA, CDR2 FQGTGA. Deletions cut 5 bases from V and 1 base from J, with 15 bases between. The CDR3 contains 15 residues. CDR3 protein: CASSLASGRSYEQYF. The CDR3 region has the DNA TGTGCCAGCAGCCTCGCCAGTGGCAGATCCTACGAGCAGTACTTC.

The chain recombines TRBV7-2 with TRBJ1-2; 7 positions match TRBD1. CDR3 length: 15 residues. The V gene end was trimmed by 4 bases and the J gene end by 4 bases; junction bases not matched to a gene: 9. The V gene's germline CDR1 is SGHTA and CDR2 FQGNSA. The CDR3: CASSYTAGGSYGYTF. For the CDR3, the DNA is TGTGCCAGCAGCTACACGGCAGGGGGTTCCTATGGCTACACCTTC.